This passage covers 31 T cell receptor beta chains from one sample sequenced in a study of regulatory T cells in long-lasting Graves disease. In building TCR beta libraries, iRepertoire HTBI primers were used together with Arm-PCR of CDR3 regions. TCRdb analysed the multiplex PCR reads with MiXCR anew, one entry per CDR3 protein. In the table there are some 230,000 distinct CDR3 sequences, approximately 20% of which are singletons. Time point indicated: newly diagnosed GD, antithyroid drugs for less than 3 months. PBMC RNA served as the TCR library source. This material consisted of peripheral blood mononuclear cells (PBMCs), taken at new diagnosis, from a patient treated with antithyroid drugs. Source of these receptors: a female donor with Graves disease.

This clonotype was detected ten times or more. The V gene is TRBV11-2, the J gene TRBJ2-1; no clear D. The CDR3 has 10 amino acids. In germline, CDR1 is SGHAT, CDR2 FQNNGV. V was trimmed by 6 bases and J by 8 bases, leaving 5 bases between them. In nucleotides, the CDR3 is TGTGCCAGCAGACAAGATGAGCAGTTCTTC. The encoded protein is CASRQDEQFF.

This clonotype was seen at least ten times. V is TRBV29-1 and J is TRBJ2-5, with D possibly TRBD1 on 5 matching bases. In germline, CDR1 is SQVTM, CDR2 ANQGSEA. Between the trimmed V and J ends, which lost 7 bases and 3 bases, there was a span of 12 bases. This CDR3 has 12 residues. CDR3 sequence: CSEQTEKETQYF. CDR3 DNA: TGCAGCGAACAGACAGAAAAAGAGACCCAGTACTTC.

This clonotype was recorded at least ten times. The chain uses TRBV20-1 and TRBJ2-3, with D perhaps matching TRBD1 or TRBD2 (5 bases each). V was cut by 1 base and J by 5 bases, with 13 bases left in between. CDR1 and CDR2 from the germline V gene are DFQATT and SNEGSKA (reference sequence). CDR3 size: 14 residues. The CDR3: CSARAPSGLDTQYF. CDR3 coding DNA: TGCAGTGCTAGAGCCCCCTCGGGGCTAGATACGCAGTATTTT.

This clonotype was seen ten or more times. The rearrangement links TRBV19 to TRBJ2-5, with 7 bases that match TRBD1. The junction had 4 bases not matched to a gene; V was cut back by 6 bases and J by 3 bases. The CDR3 covers 13 residues. Looked up from germline, CDR1 is LNHDA and CDR2 is SQIVND (reference sequence). CDR3 bases: TGTGCCAGTAGCTGGGACAGTAAAGAGACCCAGTACTTC. Encoded protein: CASSWDSKETQYF.

This clonotype was detected only a few times. The chain carries TRBV3-1 and TRBJ2-3; a possible D gene is TRBD2 (5 bases). CDR3 length: 14 amino acids. V dropped 3 bases and J dropped 4 bases, with 11 bases sitting between them. Germline V gene sequence: CDR1 LGHDT, CDR2 YNNKEL (reference sequence). CDR3 nucleotides: TGTGCCAGCAGCCACTCGGGGAGCGCAGATACGCAGTATTTT. It is translated as CASSHSGSADTQYF.

Points on this clonotype: Because the CDR3 is missing its conserved closing phenylalanine or tryptophan, this is likely a read error. The chain has TRBV12-3 or TRBV12-4 and TRBJ2-7; TRBD1 is a possible D gene (6 bases). The CDR3 is made up of 14 amino acids. Trimming pared 5 bases from V and 0 bases from J, leaving 11 bases between. CDR3 in amino acids: CASSLGGSSYEQYS. In DNA, the CDR3 is TGTGCCAGCAGTCTAGGGGGTAGCTCCTACGAGCAGTACTCC.

Ten or more counts support this clonotype. This chain uses TRBV11-3 with TRBJ2-1; D perhaps matches TRBD2 (5 bases). CDR3 length: 16 amino acids. The V end was cut by 5 bases, the J end by 4 bases, with 18 bases between. Germline assignment: CDR1 SGHNT and CDR2 YENEEA. CDR3: CASSQSGLAAYNEQFF. Here the CDR3 DNA reads TGTGCCAGCAGCCAAAGTGGTCTAGCAGCATACAATGAGCAGTTCTTC.

Concerning this clonotype itself: This sequence is one base from a far larger clone and is likely a read error. V usage is TRBV6-5 and J usage is TRBJ2-1, with a possible D match to TRBD2 (6 bases). Germline V gene sequence: CDR1 MNHEY, CDR2 SVGAGI. Between the trimmed V and J ends, which lost 4 bases and 7 bases, there was a span of 17 bases. The CDR3 sequence is 15 residues long. The CDR3 DNA sequence: TGTGCCAGCAGTTCGCGGGGCGGGGTAAAAAATGAGCAGTTCTTC. Protein: CASSSRGGVKNEQFF.

The chain recombines TRBV11-2 with TRBJ1-1; 7 bases line up with TRBD1. Germline-derived CDR1 and CDR2 are SGHAT and FQNNGV. The CDR3 consists of 17 residues. Trimming cost V 6 bases and J 0 bases; bases outside gene matches: 13. The CDR3 DNA sequence: TGTGCCAGCAGTACGACCGGGACAGAAATCATGAACACTGAAGCTTTCTTT. As protein: CASSTTGTEIMNTEAFF.

This clonotype was picked up many times. CDR3 protein: CAMGRGTSYEQYF. The DNA of the CDR3 is TGTGCCATGGGGAGGGGGACGAGCTACGAGCAGTACTTC. The genes are TRBV2 and TRBJ2-7; D perhaps matches TRBD2 (7 bases). The CDR3 sequence is 13 residues long. Germline-derived CDR1 and CDR2 are SNHLY and FYNNEI. The germline V and J ends were trimmed by 10 bases and 3 bases, with 16 bases remaining between them.

This clonotype was detected ten times or more. The chain joins TRBV10-3 to TRBJ2-3; D gene unclear. The V gene lost 2 bases and the J gene lost 4 bases, with 7 bases spanning the gap. The germline V gene has CDR1 ENHRY and CDR2 SYGVKD. The CDR3 has 13 residues. The CDR3 protein is CAISEDGADTQYF. CDR3 sequence (DNA): TGTGCCATCAGTGAGGACGGTGCAGATACGCAGTATTTT.

This clonotype has a count of ten or more. The V and J genes are TRBV30 and TRBJ1-6, with a tentative D call TRBD1 (5 bases). The germline gives CDR1 GTSNPN, CDR2 SVGIG (reference sequence). Trimming stripped 0 bases from V and 10 bases from J, with 13 bases between. There are 14 residues in the CDR3. The CDR3 DNA sequence: TGTGCCTGGAGTGTCCTCAGGGTATACTCACCCCTCCACTTT. Amino acids: CAWSVLRVYSPLHF.

This clonotype has ten or more counts. The V gene is TRBV18, the J gene TRBJ1-2; 8 bases line up with TRBD1. Trimming removed 5 bases from V and 5 bases from J; junction bases left unmatched: 13. CDR3 size: 16 residues. The V gene's germline CDR1 is KGHSH and CDR2 LQKENI. Written as DNA, the CDR3 is TGTGCCAGCTCAACAACGGACAGGGAAAGGGGTTATGGCTACACCTTC. Amino acids: CASSTTDRERGYGYTF.

This sequence joins TRBV11-3 and TRBJ2-3; 8 nucleotides agree with TRBD2. CDR3 length equals 14 residues. V dropped 5 bases and J dropped 5; count of bases not matched to a gene: 6. Germline lookup yields CDR1 SGHNT and CDR2 YENEEA. CDR3 sequence reads: CASSPGGRLDTQYF. CDR3 DNA sequence: TGTGCCAGCAGCCCCGGCGGGAGGTTAGATACGCAGTATTTT.

J is TRBJ2-1 and V is TRBV10-3; TRBD1 or TRBD2 may be the D gene (5 bases each). The CDR3 length is 19 residues. The germline V and J ends were trimmed by 0 bases and 3 bases, with 21 bases remaining between them. Germline values: CDR1 ENHRY, CDR2 SYGVKD. CDR3 amino acids: CAISESGGVGTRFYNEQFF. Here the CDR3 DNA reads TGTGCCATCAGTGAGTCGGGTGGGGTGGGGACCCGCTTCTACAATGAGCAGTTCTTC.

The gene calls are TRBV28 and TRBJ1-6, with 11 bases lining up with TRBD1. Germline CDR1 and CDR2: MDHEN and SYDVKM. The length of the CDR3 is 15 residues. J gave up 10 bases and V 2 bases, and 4 bases lay outside the gene matches. This chain's CDR3 is CASSLRGQGGSPLHF. CDR3 sequence (DNA): TGTGCCAGCAGTTTAAGGGGACAGGGGGGCTCACCCCTCCACTTT.

This clonotype appeared many times. This sequence joins TRBV2 and TRBJ2-1, with 9 bases that match TRBD2. Germline V CDR1 and CDR2: SNHLY, FYNNEI. The CDR3 has 13 amino acids. J gave up 12 bases and V 6 bases, and 9 bases lay outside the gene matches. CDR3 DNA sequence: TGTGCCAGCAGCCCCCTGCGGGAGGGCCGGCAGTTCTTC. Protein sequence: CASSPLREGRQFF.

This clonotype has only one observation. With a far larger clone one base away, a read error is the likely cause. In DNA form, the CDR3 reads TGTGCCAGGCAGACCCGGGCAAAGAACACTGAAGCTTTCTTT. The encoded protein is CARQTRAKNTEAFF. The V and J genes are TRBV3-2 and TRBJ1-1; the table gives TRBD1 as D, unverified against the DNA. TRBV3-2 is a pseudogene locus. The CDR3 runs 14 residues.

This clonotype showed up many times. The chain couples TRBV6-1 to TRBJ1-5; D is perhaps TRBD1 (5 bases). V lost 6 bases and J lost 5, with 14 bases in between. The CDR3 is 14 amino acids. Germline V gene lookup returns CDR1 MNHNS and CDR2 SASEGT. The CDR3 region is CASSEPGLYQPQHF. CDR3 DNA sequence: TGTGCCAGCAGCGAACCGGGACTCTATCAGCCCCAGCATTTT.

In its sample, this clonotype was seen many times. J is TRBJ1-2 and V is TRBV20-1; D might be TRBD1 (6 bases). Germline assignment: CDR1 DFQATT and CDR2 SNEGSKA (reference sequence). Trimming took off 6 bases at V and 2 bases at J, with 10 bases between the two ends. The CDR3 loop spans 12 amino acids. The CDR3 here is CSARDINYGYTF. CDR3 bases: TGCAGTGCACGGGACATCAACTATGGCTACACCTTC.

This clonotype was detected many times. This chain uses TRBV7-3 with TRBJ2-1; 13 bases are shared with TRBD2. The germline CDR1 and CDR2 sequences are SGHTA and FQGTGA. The CDR3 length is 16 residues. V was pared by 4 bases and J by 10 bases, with 10 bases of the junction left unmatched. Here the CDR3 DNA reads TGTGCCAGCAGCTCCGAAGGACTAGCGGGAGTCGGAGAGCAGTTCTTC. Translated, it gives CASSSEGLAGVGEQFF.

In this sample, this clonotype turned up a few times. A clone one base away is much larger, so this may be a read error. Lacking the conserved final phenylalanine or tryptophan, this CDR3 likely reflects a read error. J is TRBJ2-5 and V is TRBV9, with 9 bases identical to TRBD1. V shed 0 bases, J shed 3 bases, and the junction held 0 bases outside the gene matches. CDR1 is SGDLS and CDR2 is YYNGEE in the germline V gene. CDR3 length: 14 amino acids. CDR3 in amino acids: CASSVGQGEETQYI. The CDR3 bases are TGTGCCAGCAGCGTAGGACAGGGGGAAGAGACCCAGTACATC.

The rearrangement uses TRBV18 and TRBJ2-1; a weak D match, TRBD1 (5 bases). Germline lookup yields CDR1 KGHSH and CDR2 LQKENI. V dropped 2 bases and J dropped 5 bases, with 13 bases sitting between them. The CDR3 is 15 residues long. CDR3 in DNA: TGTGCCAGCTCACCAGGTGACAGACCAAACAATGAGCAGTTCTTC. Its protein product is CASSPGDRPNNEQFF. Full variable domain (remainder filled in from reference TRBV18 and TRBJ2-1): NAGVMQNPRHLVRRRGQEARLRCSPMKGHSHVYWYRQLPEEGLKFMVYLQKENIIDESGMPKERFSAEFPKEGPSILRIQQVVRGDSAAYFCASSPGDRPNNEQFFGPGTRLTVL.

This clonotype appeared many times. A much larger clone lies a single base off, so this may be a read error. The chain has TRBV6-1 and TRBJ1-1; perhaps TRBD1 as D (5 bases). This CDR3 comprises 13 residues. CDR1 and CDR2 from the germline V gene are MNHNS and SASEGT. Trimming pared 6 bases from V and 1 base from J, leaving 9 bases between. The DNA of the CDR3 is TGTGCCAGCAGGGGGACGGGGAACACTGAAGCTTTCTTT. Encoded protein: CASRGTGNTEAFF.

This clonotype was counted between two and nine times. One junction end does not reproduce the germline sequence, and a read error may be involved. The chain joins TRBV10-3 to TRBJ2-7; TRBD1 is a possible D gene (5 bases). This CDR3 region has 15 residues. Germline CDR1 ENHRY, CDR2 SYGVKD. Written as DNA, the CDR3 is TGTGCCGTCAGTGGGGCGGCCGCACACTCCTACGAGCAGTACTTC. This gives the protein CAVSGAAAHSYEQYF.

The table lists this clonotype with many counts. The chain has TRBV28 and TRBJ2-1; 7 bases align to TRBD1. CDR3 length: 15 residues. CDR1 is MDHEN, CDR2 SYDVKM, per germline. J gave up 5 bases and V 6 bases, and 10 bases lay outside the gene matches. The CDR3 sequence is CASSSRGQKDNEQFF. DNA for the CDR3: TGTGCCAGCAGCTCCAGGGGACAGAAAGACAATGAGCAGTTCTTC.

There are many counts of this clonotype. The V and J genes are TRBV27 and TRBJ1-2; D unclear. The length of the CDR3 is 13 residues. V lost 4 bases and J lost 3, with 9 bases in between. Germline CDR1 reads MNHEY; CDR2 reads SMNVEV (reference sequence). The CDR3 loop reads CASSSSAHYGYTF. The DNA of the CDR3 is TGTGCCAGCAGTTCCTCGGCGCACTATGGCTACACCTTC.

This clonotype was seen at least ten times. The chain recombines TRBV7-2 with TRBJ1-2, with D hard to call. The length of the CDR3 is 16 residues. The V and J ends lost 2 bases and 4 bases respectively, with 17 bases between them. The V gene's germline CDR1 is SGHTA and CDR2 FQGNSA. CDR3 loop: CASSLLGVKGPYGYTF. The CDR3 DNA follows: TGTGCCAGCAGCTTATTGGGAGTCAAAGGGCCCTATGGCTACACCTTC. Variable domain in full (rest from reference TRBV7-2 and TRBJ1-2): GAGVSQSPSNKVTEKGKDVELRCDPISGHTALYWYRQSLGQGLEFLIYFQGNSAPDKSGLPSDRFSAERTGGSVSTLTIQRTQQEDSAVYLCASSLLGVKGPYGYTFGSGTRLTVV.

At least ten counts were recorded for this clonotype. The chain uses TRBV27 and TRBJ2-5; possibly TRBD1 for D (7 bases). This CDR3 comprises 14 residues. Trimming took off 5 bases at V and 4 bases at J, with 14 bases between the two ends. Germline CDR1 MNHEY, CDR2 SMNVEV (reference sequence). In DNA form, the CDR3 reads TGTGCCAGCAGTACTCAGGGGGGTCGAGAGACCCAGTACTTC. Amino acids: CASSTQGGRETQYF.

This clonotype was observed at least ten times. Without the conserved terminal phenylalanine or tryptophan, this CDR3 likely stems from a read error. The J gene is TRBJ2-1, the V gene TRBV24-1; 7 bases agree with TRBD2. The CDR3 contains 13 residues. V shed 9 bases and J 8 bases; nucleotides not matched to a gene: 9. Germline lookup yields CDR1 KGHDR and CDR2 SFDVKD. The CDR3 nucleotides are TGTGCCACCGGGACTACGACTTTGTATGAGCAGTTCCTC. It encodes CATGTTTLYEQFL.

In its sample, this clonotype was seen a few times. The chain recombines TRBV5-1 with TRBJ2-1; TRBD2 might be the D (5 bases). V was cut by 1 base and J by 4 bases, with 15 bases left in between. Germline CDR1 reads SGHRS; CDR2 reads YFSETQ. The CDR3 contains 16 residues. Here the CDR3 reads CASSLYRESPYNEQFF. DNA of the CDR3: TGCGCCAGCAGCTTGTACCGGGAATCCCCTTACAATGAGCAGTTCTTC.